The present T cell receptor (beta chain) was sequenced within a study of control samples from healthy donors and cancer patients. Trimming pared 4 bases from V and 1 base from J, leaving 7 bases between. The CDR3 contains 13 residues. Germline lookup yields CDR1 LGHDT and CDR2 YNNKEL (reference sequence). Using immunoSEQ multiplex PCR, the repertoire was profiled, and TCRdb retains in-frame clones only, with some absent. The sample lists 110,000 to 150,000 clones; about 90% were seen once. The clonotype originates from a young man in good health. The specimen was blood. The chain has TRBV3-1 (or the pseudogene TRBV3-2) and TRBJ2-5, with D unresolved. This CDR3 reads CASSPYAQETQYF. In DNA form, the CDR3 reads TGTGCCAGCAGCCCCTATGCCCAAGAGACCCAGTACTTC.